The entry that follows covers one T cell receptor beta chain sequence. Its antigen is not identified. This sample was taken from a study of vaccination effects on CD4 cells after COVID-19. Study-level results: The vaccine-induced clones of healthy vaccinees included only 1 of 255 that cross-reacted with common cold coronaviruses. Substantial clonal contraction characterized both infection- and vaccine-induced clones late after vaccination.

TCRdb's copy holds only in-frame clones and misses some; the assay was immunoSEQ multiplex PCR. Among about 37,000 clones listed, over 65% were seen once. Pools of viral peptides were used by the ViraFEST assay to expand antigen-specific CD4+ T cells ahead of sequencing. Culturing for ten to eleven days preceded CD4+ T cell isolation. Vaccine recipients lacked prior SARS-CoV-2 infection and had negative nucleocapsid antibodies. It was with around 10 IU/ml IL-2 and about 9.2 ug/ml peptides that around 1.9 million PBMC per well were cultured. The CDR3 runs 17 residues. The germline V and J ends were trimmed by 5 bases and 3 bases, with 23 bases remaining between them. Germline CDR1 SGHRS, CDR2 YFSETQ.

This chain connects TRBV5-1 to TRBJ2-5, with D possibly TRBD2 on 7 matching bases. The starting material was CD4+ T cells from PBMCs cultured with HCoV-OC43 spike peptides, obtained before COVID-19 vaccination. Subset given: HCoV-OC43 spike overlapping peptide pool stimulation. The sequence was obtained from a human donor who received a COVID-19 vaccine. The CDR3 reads CASSPGARRGGEETQYF. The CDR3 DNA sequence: TGCGCCAGCAGTCCGGGGGCCCGAAGGGGAGGGGAAGAGACCCAGTACTTC.